This paragraph covers one TCR beta chain sequence. This specimen comes from a study of blood T cell repertoires in COVID-19. Looking at the study overall: Samples representing acute and convalescent COVID-19 were sourced from the United States, Italy and Spain. The cDNA or gDNA used as material had been derived from T cells, B-cell-depleted T cells, or PBMCs.

Authors' processing steps: Amplification of reference gene primers was used by the study to estimate nucleated cell counts. TCRdb's copy holds only in-frame clones and misses some; the assay was immunoSEQ multiplex PCR. V, J and clone size reflect that table, while D and trimming were determined from the DNA. This sample has about 270,000 clones, with 81% found just once. Germline V gene data show CDR1 as LGHNA and CDR2 as YNFKEQ. The CDR3 has 16 residues. The V gene lost 4 bases and the J gene lost 0 bases, with 14 bases spanning the gap. Sequencing used peripheral blood. J is TRBJ2-3 and V is TRBV4-2; no clear D. This clonotype originated in an older woman with active or convalescent COVID-19. CDR3 amino acids: CASSPSENPSTDTQYF. CDR3 coding DNA: TGTGCCAGCAGCCCCTCGGAGAATCCGAGCACAGATACGCAGTATTTT.